Below, 15 T cell receptor beta chains from the same sample are listed, as sequenced in a study of CD8+ T cells in alopecia areata. Treatment in this sample: oral pan-JAK inhibitor, 5-10 mg twice daily. Reverse transcribed after extraction, RNA yielded cDNA as the sequencing template. Clones were sequenced by immunoSEQ multiplex PCR, and TCRdb holds only the in-frame ones, with some missing. This table holds about 110,000 clones, about four fifths found once. The sequencing here drew on CD8+ T cells sorted from blood, taken at week 24, from a patient treated with tofacitinib. All receptors derive from a human donor with alopecia areata.

This clone was counted only a few times. CDR3 coding DNA: TGTGCCAGCACCCAATCAGGACAGGGTATCAATCAGCCCCAGCATTTT. Translating it yields CASTQSGQGINQPQHF. The chain carries TRBV7-9 and TRBJ1-5; 8 bases are shared with TRBD1. This CDR3 is built from 16 residues. The V and J ends lost 7 bases and 3 bases, in that order; junction bases with no gene match: 11. Germline loops: CDR1 SEHNR, CDR2 FQNEAQ (reference sequence).

This rearrangement joins TRBV9 to TRBJ2-1; 8 nucleotides agree with TRBD2. Germline V gene sequence: CDR1 SGDLS, CDR2 YYNGEE. V dropped 4 bases and J dropped 5; count of bases not matched to a gene: 8. The CDR3 runs to 15 residues. CDR3 region: CASSPGGGPHNEQFF. CDR3 DNA: TGTGCCAGCAGCCCCGGGGGGGGGCCCCACAATGAGCAGTTCTTC.

The rearrangement links TRBV2 to TRBJ2-7; 9 bases agree with TRBD1. V was pared by 6 bases and J by 5 bases, with 8 bases of the junction left unmatched. The CDR3 spans 14 residues. Germline V gives CDR1 SNHLY, CDR2 FYNNEI. CDR3 in DNA: TGTGCCAGCAGGAGACAGGGGGGAAGCAACGAGCAGTACTTC. Translated, it gives CASRRQGGSNEQYF.

The gene calls are TRBV4-3 and TRBJ2-2; 7 bases are shared with TRBD1. CDR1 is LGHNA, CDR2 YSLEER, per germline. J was trimmed by 7 bases and V by 2 bases; bases with no gene match: 7. This CDR3 has 15 residues. The CDR3 region has the DNA TGCGCCAGCAGCCAAAGACAGGGTGTTAGCGGGGAGCTGTTTTTT. It encodes CASSQRQGVSGELFF.

This chain links TRBV4-3 with TRBJ2-7; perhaps TRBD2 as D (7 bases). The germline V and J ends were trimmed by 0 bases and 1 base, with 10 bases remaining between them. This CDR3 has 15 amino acids. Germline V gives CDR1 LGHNA, CDR2 YSLEER. CDR3 coding DNA: TGCGCCAGCAGCCAAGAGCGGGGGCGTTCCTACGAGCAGTACTTC. Translating gives CASSQERGRSYEQYF.

The gene calls are TRBV7-8 and TRBJ2-3, with 10 bases matching TRBD2. Germline-derived CDR1 and CDR2 are SGHVS and FQNEAQ. This CDR3 comprises 16 residues. The V gene end was trimmed by 5 bases and the J gene end by 4 bases; junction bases not matched to a gene: 9. CDR3 residues: CASSLDPSGGPDTQYF. In nucleotides, the CDR3 is TGTGCCAGCAGCCTTGACCCTAGCGGGGGACCAGATACGCAGTATTTT.

This chain connects TRBV29-1 to TRBJ2-5; unclear D gene. Germline V lookup: CDR1 SQVTM, CDR2 ANQGSEA. V shed 4 bases and J shed 5 bases, with 5 bases lying between them. CDR3 length: 10 amino acids. CDR3 residues: CSVVRETQYF. DNA for the CDR3: TGCAGCGTTGTAAGGGAGACCCAGTACTTC.

The CDR3 is CASSHYRGGTETQYF. The CDR3 DNA is TGTGCCAGCAGTCATTACAGGGGGGGGACGGAGACCCAGTACTTC. This rearrangement joins TRBV11-2 to TRBJ2-5, with D perhaps matching TRBD1 (8 bases). The V end was cut by 6 bases, the J end by 5 bases, with 19 bases between. Germline lookup yields CDR1 SGHAT and CDR2 FQNNGV. This CDR3 comprises 15 residues.

This clone was seen a single time. The chain has TRBV29-1 and TRBJ1-1; D unclear. CDR3 length: 10 amino acids. Trimming took off 2 bases at V and 4 bases at J, with 2 bases between the two ends. Germline V gene data show CDR1 as SQVTM and CDR2 as ANQGSEA. The CDR3 here is CSVESTEAFF. The CDR3 DNA is TGCAGCGTTGAAAGCACTGAAGCTTTCTTT.

The gene calls are TRBV5-1 and TRBJ2-6; D could derive from TRBD1 or TRBD2 (5 bases each). Germline CDR1 and CDR2: SGHRS and YFSETQ. Between the trimmed V and J ends, which lost 9 bases and 0 bases, there was a span of 16 bases. The CDR3 length is 16 residues. The DNA for the CDR3 is TGCGCCACCTCGTACGGGGCACTCTCTGGGGCCAACGTCCTGACTTTC. Amino acids: CATSYGALSGANVLTF.

The chain couples TRBV5-4 to TRBJ2-5, with TRBD2 matching over 12 bases. There are 16 residues in the CDR3. Germline V gene data show CDR1 as SGHNT and CDR2 as YYREEE (reference sequence). The V and J ends lost 4 bases and 1 base, in that order; junction bases with no gene match: 5. CDR3 coding DNA: TGTGCCAGCAGCCGACTAGCGGGGGCCCTCCAAGAGACCCAGTACTTC. Its translation is CASSRLAGALQETQYF.

V gene TRBV7-2 combines with J gene TRBJ2-1; D gene uncertain. The CDR3 is 16 residues long. Trimming pared 5 bases from V and 5 bases from J, leaving 19 bases between. CDR1 and CDR2 (germline): SGHTA, FQGNSA. The CDR3 reads CASSPSVLGGHNEQFF. CDR3 DNA: TGTGCCAGCAGCCCCTCGGTGCTAGGTGGCCACAATGAGCAGTTCTTC.

V and J are TRBV11-2 and TRBJ2-5, with TRBD2 matching over 7 bases. The CDR3 runs 13 residues. J gave up 3 bases and V 5 bases, and 3 bases lay outside the gene matches. Germline CDR1 reads SGHAT; CDR2 reads FQNNGV. CDR3 sequence reads: CASSESGEETQYF. The CDR3 DNA reads as TGTGCCAGCAGCGAGAGCGGGGAAGAGACCCAGTACTTC.

This rearrangement joins TRBV4-1 to TRBJ2-5, with D perhaps matching TRBD2 (5 bases). CDR1 and CDR2 from the germline V gene are MGHRA and YSYEKL. Trimming removed 7 bases at V and 4 bases at J, with 7 bases between. This CDR3 contains 11 residues. CDR3 sequence: CASTGGETQYF. Written as DNA, the CDR3 is TGCGCCAGCACCGGAGGAGAGACCCAGTACTTC.

The CDR3 region has the DNA TGTGCCAGCAGTGAATGGAGGAAGCGGCCAGATACGCAGTATTTT. As protein: CASSEWRKRPDTQYF. The chain is built from TRBV2 and TRBJ2-3, with D maybe TRBD2 (5 bases). Germline values: CDR1 SNHLY, CDR2 FYNNEI. Trimming pared 2 bases from V and 4 bases from J, leaving 13 bases between. The CDR3 consists of 15 residues.